What follows are 27 T cell receptor beta chains derived from one specimen sequenced in a study of OX40 agonist ivuxolimab in advanced cancers. Profiled with immunoSEQ multiplex PCR; TCRdb holds only in-frame clones, not every one. Counted here are 15,000 or so clones, approximately 75% occurring once; the ten biggest clones make up more than 30%. The sample consisted of CD4+ or CD8+ T cells sorted from blood, taken in a trial of the OX40 agonist ivuxolimab. All receptors come from an adult with an advanced solid tumor such as melanoma, head and neck, liver or kidney cancer.

This clone turned up a few times. The rearrangement links TRBV2 to TRBJ2-5; TRBD2 is a possible D gene (7 bases). Trimming shortened V by 2 bases and J by 2 bases, and 9 bases separated the two germline ends. The CDR3 loop spans 14 amino acids. Germline loops: CDR1 SNHLY, CDR2 FYNNEI. This chain's CDR3 is CASSESGTQETQYF. CDR3 DNA sequence: TGTGCCAGCAGTGAAAGCGGGACACAAGAGACCCAGTACTTC.

This clone occurred once. J is TRBJ2-2 and V is TRBV11-3, with 8 nucleotides matching TRBD1. Germline values: CDR1 SGHNT, CDR2 YENEEA. The CDR3 loop spans 15 amino acids. The J segment lost 11 bases and the V segment lost 4 bases, leaving 12 bases of the junction unmatched. CDR3 sequence: CASSSRNMTGDELFF. CDR3 bases: TGTGCCAGCAGCTCACGAAATATGACAGGGGATGAGCTGTTTTTT.

This clone was detected only a few times. The chain carries TRBV7-9 and TRBJ1-2; 7 positions agree with TRBD1. V shed 6 bases and J 4 bases; nucleotides not matched to a gene: 8. Germline values: CDR1 SEHNR, CDR2 FQNEAQ (reference sequence). The length of the CDR3 is 14 residues. In nucleotides, the CDR3 is TGTGCCAGCAGGGGGGAGGGGGCATTCTATGGCTACACCTTC. It specifies CASRGEGAFYGYTF.

CDR3 DNA sequence: TGTGCCAGCAGCTACCGGGACTCCCCTTTCGAGCAGTACTTC. Amino acid sequence: CASSYRDSPFEQYF. J is TRBJ2-7 and V is TRBV5-5, with D tentatively TRBD2 (6 bases). From germline, CDR1 is SGHKS and CDR2 YYEKEE (reference sequence). The CDR3 is made up of 14 amino acids. V lost 3 bases and J lost 6, with 16 bases in between. The variable domain in full, completed from reference TRBV5-5 and TRBJ2-7, reads DAGVTQSPTHLIKTRGQQVTLRCSPISGHKSVSWYQQVLGQGPQFIFQYYEKEERGRGNFPDRFSARQFPNYSSELNVNALLLGDSALYLCASSYRDSPFEQYFGPGTRLTVT.

This sequence joins TRBV6-1 and TRBJ2-7, with D maybe TRBD1 (5 bases). This CDR3 is 15 amino acids long. V was trimmed by 2 bases and J by 1 base, leaving 12 bases between them. The germline gives CDR1 MNHNS, CDR2 SASEGT. The CDR3 spells CASSEWWGQSYEQYF. CDR3 DNA sequence: TGTGCCAGCAGTGAATGGTGGGGCCAATCCTACGAGCAGTACTTC.

This CDR3 reads CASSYQQPGTTGELFF. The CDR3 nucleotides are TGTGCCAGCAGTTATCAGCAGCCCGGGACCACCGGGGAGCTGTTTTTT. The genes are TRBV6-9 and TRBJ2-2, with D possibly being TRBD1 or TRBD2 (5 bases each). V shed 2 bases and J shed 4 bases, with 14 bases lying between them. The V gene's germline CDR1 is MNHGY and CDR2 SVAAGI. The CDR3 sequence is 16 residues long.

The rearrangement links TRBV5-4 to TRBJ2-7; 9 bases fit TRBD2. Per the germline V gene, CDR1 is SGHNT and CDR2 is YYREEE (reference sequence). Trimming cost V 1 base and J 6 bases; bases outside gene matches: 5. This CDR3 contains 14 residues. The CDR3: CASSLLAGAPEQYF. The CDR3 region has the DNA TGTGCCAGCAGCTTGTTAGCGGGAGCCCCCGAGCAGTACTTC.

The chain recombines TRBV11-3 with TRBJ2-5, with 7 nucleotides matching TRBD2. The CDR3 totals 16 residues. Trimming at V came to 5 bases and at J to 0 bases, leaving 9 bases not matched to a gene. Germline-derived CDR1 and CDR2 are SGHNT and YENEEA. The CDR3 region is CASSHPSGVYQETQYF. CDR3 nucleotide sequence: TGTGCCAGCAGCCACCCTAGCGGAGTGTACCAAGAGACCCAGTACTTC.

This sequence joins TRBV4-2 and TRBJ2-7, with 13 positions matching TRBD2. Germline V CDR1 and CDR2: LGHNA, YNFKEQ. The V segment lost 1 base and the J segment 3 bases; nucleotides outside the gene matches: 0. CDR3 length equals 15 residues. The CDR3 DNA follows: TGTGCCAGCAGCCAAGGACTAGCGGGAGGCTACGAGCAGTACTTC. It yields the protein CASSQGLAGGYEQYF.

The J gene is TRBJ2-1, the V gene TRBV7-6; TRBD2 agrees at 10 bases. The ends lost 1 base at V and 5 bases at J; junction bases unmatched: 5. CDR1 is SGHVS, CDR2 FNYEAQ, per germline. This CDR3 has 16 residues. CDR3 sequence (DNA): TGTGCCAGCAGCTTAGTCCTAGCGGGAGAGGACAATGAGCAGTTCTTC. Encoded protein: CASSLVLAGEDNEQFF.

V usage is TRBV7-3 and J usage is TRBJ2-7; 7 bases are a match to TRBD2. Germline V gives CDR1 SGHTA, CDR2 FQGTGA. This CDR3 is built from 15 residues. V shed 6 bases and J 5 bases; nucleotides not matched to a gene: 13. CDR3 in amino acids: CASSFSGTPGHEQYF. The DNA for the CDR3 is TGTGCCAGCAGTTTCAGCGGGACCCCTGGCCACGAGCAGTACTTC.

The CDR3 region has the DNA TGTGCCAGCAGTTTTCCCAGCGGGAGTGCAGATACGCAGTATTTT. It encodes CASSFPSGSADTQYF. This chain joins TRBV28 and TRBJ2-3; TRBD2 aligns across 8 bases. The CDR3 contains 15 residues. V lost 3 bases and J lost 4; bases outside the gene matches: 6. Germline-derived CDR1 and CDR2 are MDHEN and SYDVKM.

The CDR3, as DNA: TGTGCCAGCAGTGAAGCACTAGCGACTTCCTACGAGCAGTACTTC. The encoded protein is CASSEALATSYEQYF. V and J are TRBV2 and TRBJ2-7; 7 positions match TRBD2. CDR1 and CDR2 (germline): SNHLY, FYNNEI. CDR3 size: 15 residues. J lost 1 base, V lost 0 bases, and 3 bases had no gene match.

The rearrangement joins TRBV5-5 to TRBJ1-3, with D tentatively TRBD1 (6 bases). The CDR3 is made up of 16 amino acids. CDR1 is SGHKS, CDR2 YYEKEE, per germline (reference sequence). The V and J ends lost 4 bases and 0 bases respectively, with 14 bases between them. CDR3 DNA sequence: TGTGCCAGCAGCGGGGGGGACACAGACTCTGGAAACACCATATATTTT. Amino acid sequence: CASSGGDTDSGNTIYF.

This clone rates as medium-sized. The V call is TRBV7-2, the J call TRBJ2-7, with a tentative D call TRBD1 (5 bases). Germline CDR1 reads SGHTA; CDR2 reads FQGNSA. V was cut by 1 base and J by 4 bases, with 8 bases left in between. The CDR3 sequence is 13 residues long. The CDR3 DNA sequence: TGTGCCAGCAGCTTAGTCCCAGGGTACGAGCAGTACTTC. Residues: CASSLVPGYEQYF. The entire variable domain, with the rest obtained from reference TRBV7-2 and TRBJ2-7, is as follows: GAGVSQSPSNKVTEKGKDVELRCDPISGHTALYWYRQSLGQGLEFLIYFQGNSAPDKSGLPSDRFSAERTGGSVSTLTIQRTQQEDSAVYLCASSLVPGYEQYFGPGTRLTVT.

This clone occurred once. The chain recombines TRBV19 with TRBJ2-7, with 7 bases lining up with TRBD2. Germline loops: CDR1 LNHDA, CDR2 SQIVND (reference sequence). J was trimmed by 4 bases and V by 3 bases; bases with no gene match: 6. The CDR3 length is 14 residues. DNA of the CDR3: TGTGCCAGTAGTATTATGGGAGGGAGTTACGAGCAGTACTTC. It encodes CASSIMGGSYEQYF.

This clone has a handful of counts. Other DNA sequences in this sample translate to the same CDR3. The chain carries TRBV4-3 and TRBJ2-7; the D gene is possibly TRBD2 (5 bases). The CDR3 covers 16 residues. Germline CDR1 LGHNA, CDR2 YSLEER. The V gene lost 7 bases and the J gene lost 6 bases, with 25 bases spanning the gap. As DNA, the CDR3 is TGCGCCAGCAAGGTACCCACGTTCCAAGCGGCAATCGAGCAGTACTTC. This gives the protein CASKVPTFQAAIEQYF.

V usage is TRBV4-2 and J usage is TRBJ2-1, with D perhaps matching TRBD1 or TRBD2 (5 bases each). Germline CDR1 reads LGHNA; CDR2 reads YNFKEQ. The V end lost 2 bases, the J end lost 6 bases, and 14 bases lay between the germline ends. The CDR3 is 15 residues long. The CDR3 here is CASSQWWGSGNEQFF. In DNA, the CDR3 is TGTGCCAGCAGCCAATGGTGGGGGAGTGGCAATGAGCAGTTCTTC.

The chain has TRBV7-9 and TRBJ2-1; D might be TRBD1 (7 bases). The CDR3 has 13 amino acids. Germline V gives CDR1 SEHNR, CDR2 FQNEAQ (reference sequence). V shed 4 bases and J shed 15 bases, with 19 bases lying between them. For the CDR3, the DNA is TGTGCCAGCAGCTGGGACTCTTCAAGGGGGCCGTTCTTC. Its protein product is CASSWDSSRGPFF.

The chain links TRBV6-1 to TRBJ2-7; D is uncertain. CDR1 and CDR2 (germline): MNHNS, SASEGT. The V end lost 2 bases, the J end lost 4 bases, and 9 bases lay between the germline ends. CDR3 size: 13 residues. The CDR3 coding sequence is TGTGCCAGCAGTGAATGGGCCGAATACGAGCAGTACTTC. This translates into CASSEWAEYEQYF.

DNA for the CDR3: TGCGCCAGCAGCCAAGGTGACCTAGCTTACAATGAGCAGTTCTTC. It translates to CASSQGDLAYNEQFF. J is TRBJ2-1 and V is TRBV4-3; D is perhaps TRBD2 (5 bases). The CDR3 is 15 amino acids. The germline V gene has CDR1 LGHNA and CDR2 YSLEER. Trimming shortened V by 1 base and J by 4 bases, and 11 bases separated the two germline ends.

This chain connects TRBV19 to TRBJ1-3, with D unresolved. The ends were cut back, 7 bases at V and 0 bases at J, with 10 bases in the middle. The V gene's germline CDR1 is LNHDA and CDR2 SQIVND (reference sequence). The CDR3 consists of 14 residues. The CDR3 bases are TGTGCCAGTACCGAAACGAGCTCTGGAAACACCATATATTTT. Its protein is CASTETSSGNTIYF.

CDR3 nucleotides: TGTGCCAGCACAACCAGGTGTCGTTCCGAACACCGGGAGCTGTTTTTT. Its protein product is CASTTRCRSEHRELFF. V usage is TRBV25-1 and J usage is TRBJ2-2, with D unclear. Germline V CDR1 and CDR2: MGHDK, SYGVNS. V gave up 7 bases and J gave up 9 bases, with 24 bases separating them. This CDR3 comprises 16 residues.

This clone occurred once. The V and J genes are TRBV9 and TRBJ2-7; 10 nucleotides align to TRBD2. CDR1 SGDLS and CDR2 YYNGEE come from the germline V gene. V lost 3 bases to trimming and J lost 2 bases; unmatched junction nucleotides: 2. This CDR3 region has 14 residues. DNA of the CDR3: TGTGCCAGCAGCGCGAGCGGGAGGGCCTACGAGCAGTACTTC. This gives the protein CASSASGRAYEQYF.

The gene calls are TRBV5-6 and TRBJ2-3; possibly TRBD1 or TRBD2 for D (5 bases each). Between the trimmed V and J ends, which lost 4 bases and 6 bases, there was a span of 18 bases. This CDR3 is 15 amino acids long. Germline loops: CDR1 SGHDT, CDR2 YYEEEE. The CDR3 sequence: CASSIGTTKIDTQYF. In DNA, the CDR3 is TGTGCCAGCAGCATTGGGACGACGAAGATTGATACGCAGTATTTT. The full variable domain, completed using reference TRBV5-6 and TRBJ2-3, is DAGVTQSPTHLIKTRGQQVTLRCSPKSGHDTVSWYQQALGQGPQFIFQYYEEEERQRGNFPDRFSGHQFPNYSSELNVNALLLGDSALYLCASSIGTTKIDTQYFGPGTRLTVL.

This sequence joins TRBV11-3 and TRBJ2-4; 7 positions match TRBD2. The CDR3 is made up of 16 amino acids. Germline-derived CDR1 and CDR2 are SGHNT and YENEEA. After removal of 4 bases from V and 8 bases from J, the junction contained 14 bases not matched to a gene. The CDR3 DNA follows: TGTGCCAGCAGCTCTAGAGCGGGCGCGGCGGGAGACATTCAGTACTTC. Its protein product is CASSSRAGAAGDIQYF.

This clone was counted a single time. V is TRBV9 and J is TRBJ2-3, with 11 nucleotides matching TRBD1. The CDR3 loop spans 15 amino acids. V dropped 3 bases and J dropped 3; count of bases not matched to a gene: 3. CDR1 and CDR2 (germline): SGDLS, YYNGEE. The CDR3 region has the DNA TGTGCCAGCAGCGAGGGACAGGGGGTTACAGATACGCAGTATTTT. This codes for CASSEGQGVTDTQYF. The full variable domain, with the rest looked up from reference TRBV9 and TRBJ2-3, is DSGVTQTPKHLITATGQRVTLRCSPRSGDLSVYWYQQSLDQGLQFLIQYYNGEERAKGNILERFSAQQFPDLHSELNLSSLELGDSALYFCASSEGQGVTDTQYFGPGTRLTVL.